In this sample, the clone carrying this T cell receptor beta chain turned up once. Its specificity is not known. This entry comes from a study of shared clonotypes between healthy human individuals. Points from the study as a whole: Non-shared clonotypes were found to have lower generation probabilities than the clonotypes that were shared by all four of the sorted-subset donors.

This CDR3 contains 15 residues. Germline CDR1 reads SEHNR; CDR2 reads FQNEAQ (reference sequence). The V end was cut by 2 bases, the J end by 4 bases, with 13 bases between. Data came from immunoSEQ multiplex PCR; TCRdb stores just in-frame clones and leaves some out. The repertoire holds some 2.4 million clones, with approximately 93% as singletons. The sequencing sample was made of naive CD4+ T cells from PBMCs. The subset was: CD45RA+ positively selected. This TCR was sampled from a man younger than 30 in good health. Some clones in this sample may be carry-over from other donors' samples. This chain uses TRBV7-9 with TRBJ2-3, with unresolved D. CDR3 in DNA: TGTGCCAGCAGCTTACCAGGCTTAGCACCAGATACGCAGTATTTT. Protein sequence: CASSLPGLAPDTQYF. Together with reference TRBV7-9 and TRBJ2-3, the CDR3 gives the full variable domain: DTGVSQNPRHKITKRGQNVTFRCDPISEHNRLYWYRQTLGQGPEFLTYFQNEAQLEKSRLLSDRFSAERPKGSFSTLEIQRTEQGDSAMYLCASSLPGLAPDTQYFGPGTRLTVL.